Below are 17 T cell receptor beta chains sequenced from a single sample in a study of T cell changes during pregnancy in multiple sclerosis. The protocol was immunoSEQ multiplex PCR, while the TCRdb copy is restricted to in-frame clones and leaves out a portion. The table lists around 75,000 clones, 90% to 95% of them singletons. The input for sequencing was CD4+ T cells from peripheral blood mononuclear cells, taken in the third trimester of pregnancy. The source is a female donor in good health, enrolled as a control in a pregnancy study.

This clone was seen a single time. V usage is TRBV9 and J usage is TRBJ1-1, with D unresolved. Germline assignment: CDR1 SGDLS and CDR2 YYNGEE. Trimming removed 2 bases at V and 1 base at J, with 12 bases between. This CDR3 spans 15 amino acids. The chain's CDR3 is CASSVEWAPNTEAFF. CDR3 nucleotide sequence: TGTGCCAGCAGCGTCGAATGGGCACCGAACACTGAAGCTTTCTTT.

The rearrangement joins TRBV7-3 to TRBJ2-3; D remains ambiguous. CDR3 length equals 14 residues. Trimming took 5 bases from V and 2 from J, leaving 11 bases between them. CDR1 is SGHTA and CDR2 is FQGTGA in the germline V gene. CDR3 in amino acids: CASSPGPTTDTQYF. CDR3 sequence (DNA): TGTGCCAGCAGCCCCGGTCCTACCACAGATACGCAGTATTTT.

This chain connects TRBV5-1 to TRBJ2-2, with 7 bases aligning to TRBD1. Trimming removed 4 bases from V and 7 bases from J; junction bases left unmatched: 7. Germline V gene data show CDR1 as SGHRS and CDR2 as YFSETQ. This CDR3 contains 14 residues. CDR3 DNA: TGCGCCAGCAGCCTGGACAGGCGCGGCGGGGAGCTGTTTTTT. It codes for CASSLDRRGGELFF.

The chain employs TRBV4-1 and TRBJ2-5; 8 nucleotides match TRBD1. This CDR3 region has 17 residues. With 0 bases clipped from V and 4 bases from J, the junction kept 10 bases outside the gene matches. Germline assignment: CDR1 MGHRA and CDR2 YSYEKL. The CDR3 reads CASSQDRGQGLGETQYF. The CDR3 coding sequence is TGCGCCAGCAGCCAAGATCGCGGACAGGGCTTAGGAGAGACCCAGTACTTC.

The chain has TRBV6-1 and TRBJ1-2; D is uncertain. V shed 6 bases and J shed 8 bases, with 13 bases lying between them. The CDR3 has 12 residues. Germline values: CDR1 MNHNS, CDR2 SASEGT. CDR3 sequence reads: CASSANDWGYTF. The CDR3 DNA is TGTGCCAGCAGCGCGAACGATTGGGGCTACACCTTC.

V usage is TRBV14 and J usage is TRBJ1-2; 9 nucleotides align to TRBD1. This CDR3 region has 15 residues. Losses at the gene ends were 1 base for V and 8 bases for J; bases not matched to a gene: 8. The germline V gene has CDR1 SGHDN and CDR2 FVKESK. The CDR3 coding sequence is TGTGCCAGCAGCCAAGCAACAGGGGGCTTATTGGGCTACACCTTC. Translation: CASSQATGGLLGYTF.

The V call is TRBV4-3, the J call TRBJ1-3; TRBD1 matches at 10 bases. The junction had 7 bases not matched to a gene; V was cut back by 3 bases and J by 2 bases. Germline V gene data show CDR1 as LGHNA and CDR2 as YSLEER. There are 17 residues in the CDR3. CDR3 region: CASSHNLGTGAGNTIYF. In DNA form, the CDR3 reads TGCGCCAGCAGCCATAATTTAGGGACAGGGGCTGGAAACACCATATATTTT.

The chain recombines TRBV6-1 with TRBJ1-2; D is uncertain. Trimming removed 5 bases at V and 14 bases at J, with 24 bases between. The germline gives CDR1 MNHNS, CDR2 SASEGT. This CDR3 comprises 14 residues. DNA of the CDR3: TGTGCCAGCAGTCAAACGTGGGAGGCCTTGGAGGGAACCTTC. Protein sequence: CASSQTWEALEGTF.

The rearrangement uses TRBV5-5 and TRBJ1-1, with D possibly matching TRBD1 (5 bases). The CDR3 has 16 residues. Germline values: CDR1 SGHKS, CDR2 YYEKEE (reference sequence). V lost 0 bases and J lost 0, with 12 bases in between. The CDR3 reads CASSLELSTVNTEAFF. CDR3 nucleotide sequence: TGTGCCAGCAGCTTGGAATTGTCGACAGTGAACACTGAAGCTTTCTTT.

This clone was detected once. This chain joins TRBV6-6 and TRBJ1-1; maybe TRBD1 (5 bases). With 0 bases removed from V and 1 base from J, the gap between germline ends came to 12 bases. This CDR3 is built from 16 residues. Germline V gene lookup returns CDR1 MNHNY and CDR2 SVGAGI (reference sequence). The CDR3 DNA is TGTGCCAGCAGTTACTCCAAATTCGGGGGGAACACTGAAGCTTTCTTT. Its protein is CASSYSKFGGNTEAFF.

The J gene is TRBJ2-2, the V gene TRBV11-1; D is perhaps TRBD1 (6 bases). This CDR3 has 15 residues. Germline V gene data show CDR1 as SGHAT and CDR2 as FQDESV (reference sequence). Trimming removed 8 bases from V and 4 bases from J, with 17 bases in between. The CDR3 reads CASSLAGAGTGELFF. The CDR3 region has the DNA TGTGCCAGCTCTTTGGCAGGGGCCGGCACCGGGGAGCTGTTTTTT.

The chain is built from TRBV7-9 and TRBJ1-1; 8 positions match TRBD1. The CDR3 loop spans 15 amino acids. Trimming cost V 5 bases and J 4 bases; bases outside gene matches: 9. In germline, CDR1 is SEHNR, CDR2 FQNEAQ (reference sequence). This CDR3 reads CASSPHNTGGTEAFF. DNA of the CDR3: TGTGCCAGCAGCCCTCACAATACAGGGGGCACTGAAGCTTTCTTT.

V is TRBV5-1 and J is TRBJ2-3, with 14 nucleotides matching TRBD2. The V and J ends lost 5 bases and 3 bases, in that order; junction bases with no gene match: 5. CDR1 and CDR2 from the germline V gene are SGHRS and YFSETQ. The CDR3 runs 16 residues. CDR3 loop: CASRQTSGGGTDTQYF. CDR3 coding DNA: TGCGCCAGCAGGCAGACTAGCGGGGGGGGAACAGATACGCAGTATTTT.

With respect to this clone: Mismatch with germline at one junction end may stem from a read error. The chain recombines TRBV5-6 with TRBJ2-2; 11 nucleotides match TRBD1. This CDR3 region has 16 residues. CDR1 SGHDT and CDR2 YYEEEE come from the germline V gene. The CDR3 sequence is CASSLGQGAWHGKLFF. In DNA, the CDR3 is TGTGCCAGCAGCTTAGGACAGGGGGCATGGCACGGGAAGCTGTTTTTT.

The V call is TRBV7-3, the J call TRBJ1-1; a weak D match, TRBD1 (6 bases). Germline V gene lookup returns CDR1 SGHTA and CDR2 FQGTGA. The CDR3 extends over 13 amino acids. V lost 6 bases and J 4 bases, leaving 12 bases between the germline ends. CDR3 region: CASSSGVGTEAFF. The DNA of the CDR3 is TGTGCCAGCAGTTCAGGGGTGGGCACTGAAGCTTTCTTT. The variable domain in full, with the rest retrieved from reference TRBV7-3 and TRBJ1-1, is GAGVSQTPSNKVTEKGKYVELRCDPISGHTALYWYRQSLGQGPEFLIYFQGTGAADDSGLPNDRFFAVRPEGSVSTLKIQRTERGDSAVYLCASSSGVGTEAFFGQGTRLTVV.

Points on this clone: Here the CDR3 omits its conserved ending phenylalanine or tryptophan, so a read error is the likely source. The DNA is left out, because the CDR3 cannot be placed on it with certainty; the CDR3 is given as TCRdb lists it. CDR3 amino acids: CASSKASVGRGCI. The chain is built from TRBV21-1 and TRBJ1-4; TRBD1 is taken as the D call from the table, unchecked against the DNA. TRBV21-1 is annotated as a pseudogene. A total of 13 residues make up the CDR3, ends included.

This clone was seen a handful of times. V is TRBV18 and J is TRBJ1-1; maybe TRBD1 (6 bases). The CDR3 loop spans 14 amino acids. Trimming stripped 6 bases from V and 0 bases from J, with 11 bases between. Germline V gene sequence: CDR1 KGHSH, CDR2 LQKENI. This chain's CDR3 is CASSPGAVNTEAFF. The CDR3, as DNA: TGTGCCAGCTCTCCAGGGGCGGTGAACACTGAAGCTTTCTTT.